This TCR beta chain came from a study of T-cell memory formation after mild COVID-19. The wider study: Each donor largely had its own TCR clusters.

This clonotype showed up just a few times. Its antigen is currently unknown. From germline, CDR1 is MNHEY and CDR2 SVGAGI. The CDR3 covers 15 residues. V lost 0 bases, J lost 4 bases, and 0 bases stayed unmatched. Constant-segment primers were used for 5'RACE, and the resulting TCR alpha and TCR beta cDNA libraries carried sample barcodes and UMIs. TCRdb called the 5' RACE reads again in MiXCR, with one record for every CDR3 protein. The data show about 340,000 distinct CDR3 sequences, with less than 20% seen just once and around 22% held by the top ten. General study points: CD4+ clones that contracted lay mainly in CM and EM; CD8+ ones lay in EMRA. Balance between CD4 and CD8 was seen in clones contracting day 15 to 85, and a CD4+ lean was seen in later expanders.

This sequence joins TRBV6-5 and TRBJ1-1; 12 nucleotides agree with TRBD1. Sequencing used PBMCs or a T cell subset sorted from them (not recorded which). The origin of this receptor is a man between 18 and 35 years old who had mild COVID-19 (a few samples of this study predate the infection). Cell type and time point are not known. CDR3 sequence reads: CASSYSGQGATEAFF. The CDR3 region has the DNA TGTGCCAGCAGTTACTCGGGACAGGGGGCCACTGAAGCTTTCTTT.